The rows below give T cell receptor beta chains drawn from one sample of a study of blood T cell repertoires in COVID-19. Assay: immunoSEQ multiplex PCR; the TCRdb copy retains only in-frame clones and omits some. The table has about 240,000 clones, 85% seen once. Sequences were obtained from peripheral blood. Receptors were obtained from a man aged 50 to 59 with COVID-19, enrolled during active disease. The CDR3 runs from the conserved cysteine through the conserved F or W. The D gene is left open where the match is weak. Clone sizes are given selectively: once, few, many, or a class where the clone is expanded.

>TRBV6-5|TRBD1|NA|TRBJ1-3
TGTGCCAGCAGGGGACAGGGTGGGTCTGGAAACACCATATATTTT
CASRGQGGSGNTIYF
>TRBV9|TRBD2|NA|TRBJ2-1
TGTGCCAGCAGCGTTTCCCCCTCTGGCGGGGGGTCGTACAATGAGCAGTTCTTC
CASSVSPSGGGSYNEQFF
>TRBV7-3|NA|NA|TRBJ1-3
TGTGCCAGCAGCTTAAGTCCAGGGGATGGAAACACCATATATTTT
CASSLSPGDGNTIYF
>TRBV7-2|TRBD1|NA|TRBJ2-5
TGTGCCAGCAGCCCACGCAGGGGGCCCCTGCGAAACCAAGAGACCCAGTACTTC
CASSPRRGPLRNQETQYF
>TRBV5-4|TRBD2|NA|TRBJ2-3
TGTGCCAGCAGCCCCCCGACTAGCGGGGGTAGAACAGATACGCAGTATTTT
CASSPPTSGGRTDTQYF
>TRBV19|NA|NA|TRBJ2-3
TGTGCCAGTAGTATAGAGGGCAGGCCGCCCACAGATACGCAGTATTTT
CASSIEGRPPTDTQYF
>TRBV2|NA|once|TRBJ1-3
TGTGCCAGCGACAGGGGAAACACCATATATTTT
CASDRGNTIYF
>TRBV3-1/TRBV3-2|NA|NA|TRBJ2-7
TGTGCCAGCAGCCAAAGTCTGAAATTAGATAGCTACGAGCAGTACTTC
CASSQSLKLDSYEQYF
>TRBV6-6|TRBD1|NA|TRBJ2-5
TGTGCCAGCAGTTACGGACAGGACAGCCAAGAGACCCAGTACTTC
CASSYGQDSQETQYF
>TRBV30|NA|NA|TRBJ2-7
TGTGCCTGGAGTCTAGTAGGCGACGAGCAGTACTTC
CAWSLVGDEQYF
>TRBV6-8|NA|few|TRBJ2-7
TGTGCCAGCAGTTACTTATTGCTCACTCGATACGAGCAGTACTTC
CASSYLLLTRYEQYF
>TRBV11-3|TRBD1|NA|TRBJ2-2
TGTGCCAGCAGCCCCGACAGGGGGTTGACCGGGGAGCTGTTTTTT
CASSPDRGLTGELFF
>TRBV7-9|TRBD1|NA|TRBJ1-5
TGTGCCAGCAGCCGATCAGGACAGGGACGGAATCAGCCCCAGCATTTT
CASSRSGQGRNQPQHF
>TRBV6-5|TRBD2|NA|TRBJ2-1
TGTGCCAGCACTAGCGGGGGGGCTGAGCAGTTCTTC
CASTSGGAEQFF
>TRBV19|TRBD2|NA|TRBJ2-3
TGTGCCAGTAGTATAGCTAGCGGGGGAGCCTTCACAGATACGCAGTATTTT
CASSIASGGAFTDTQYF
>TRBV10-3|NA|once|TRBJ2-3
TGTGCCATCAGTGAGTCGAGAGGGGGAGGGGATTTAGATACGCAGTATTTT
CAISESRGGGDLDTQYF
>TRBV20-1|NA|NA|TRBJ1-2
TGCAGTGCTCCCCGAGCGGCTGGCTACACCTTC
CSAPRAAGYTF
>TRBV10-3|TRBD1|NA|TRBJ1-2
TGTGCCATCAGTGAGGCCACTCAGGGGGCCGGGTATGGCTACACCTTC
CAISEATQGAGYGYTF
>TRBV11-1|NA|NA|TRBJ2-2
TGTGCCAGCAGCCTGCGGCGGCGGGACACCGGGGAGCTGTTTTTT
CASSLRRRDTGELFF
>TRBV7-9|TRBD1|once|TRBJ1-2
TGTGCCAGCAGCCCCGGACAGGGGGCAAGTGGCTACACCTTC
CASSPGQGASGYTF
>TRBV10-3|NA|NA|TRBJ1-6
TGTGCCATCAGTGAGGTGGAGGGCCCTAATTCACCCCTCCACTTT
CAISEVEGPNSPLHF
>TRBV5-1|NA|NA|TRBJ1-4
TGCGCCAGCAGCTTGGTGCGGGACCCAAGTGAAAAACTGTTTTTT
CASSLVRDPSEKLFF
>TRBV18|TRBD1|NA|TRBJ2-6
TGTGCCAGCTCGTACTCAGGGGGAAACGGGGCCAACGTCCTGACTTTC
CASSYSGGNGANVLTF
>TRBV5-1|NA|NA|TRBJ2-3
TGCGCCAGCAGCTTTTTTAGGACAAACACAGATACGCAGTATTTT
CASSFFRTNTDTQYF
>TRBV11-3|TRBD1|NA|TRBJ2-1
TGTGCCAGCAGCCCACAGGGGGGTCGCTCCTACAATGAGCAGTTCTTC
CASSPQGGRSYNEQFF
>TRBV7-3|NA|NA|TRBJ2-2
TGTGCCAGCAGCTTAATTCCGGGGAGGAGAACCGGGGAGCTGTTTTTT
CASSLIPGRRTGELFF
>TRBV12-3/TRBV12-4|NA|NA|TRBJ2-3
TGTGCCAGCAGTGTTCAGGGGGGTACGCAGTATTTT
CASSVQGGTQYF
>TRBV5-5|TRBD2|NA|TRBJ2-5
TGTGCCAGCAGCTTCATACTAGCGGGGGGGCAGACCCAGTACTTC
CASSFILAGGQTQYF
>TRBV2|NA|NA|TRBJ1-5
TGTGCCAGCAATCGGGACTCCGGGGAGCCCCAGCATTTT
CASNRDSGEPQHF
>TRBV15|TRBD1|few|TRBJ1-3
TGTGCCACCAGTTTGGACAGGGGACCTGGAAACACCATATATTTT
CATSLDRGPGNTIYF
>TRBV7-9|TRBD1|NA|TRBJ2-1
TGTGCCAGGGACACAGGGGGGCCCCTCCAGAACAATGAGCAGTTCTTC
CARDTGGPLQNNEQFF
>TRBV24-1|TRBD2|NA|TRBJ2-7
TGTGCCACCAGTGACCGGGGGGGGTCCCACGAGCAGTACTTC
CATSDRGGSHEQYF
>TRBV25-1|TRBD2|NA|TRBJ2-3
TGTGCCAGCAGTGACCTTGCGGGGGGCACAGATACGCAGTATTTT
CASSDLAGGTDTQYF
>TRBV9|TRBD2|NA|TRBJ2-5
TGTGCCAGCAGCGTAGGCGCCCTGCGGGGGGGGTTAGAGACCCAGTACTTC
CASSVGALRGGLETQYF
>TRBV28|TRBD1|once|TRBJ2-7
TGTGCCAGCAGCCGTGACAGGGCAATCTACGAGCAGTACTTC
CASSRDRAIYEQYF
>TRBV14|NA|NA|TRBJ2-5
TGTGCCAGCAGCCAAGTTCGGGAGACCCAGTACTTC
CASSQVRETQYF
>TRBV3-1/TRBV3-2|NA|NA|TRBJ2-2
TGTGCCAGCAGCCCCGGCACCGGGGAGCTGTTTTTT
CASSPGTGELFF
>TRBV7-9|TRBD1|NA|TRBJ1-1
TGTGCCAGCAGCTCCGGGACAGGGAACACTGAAGCTTTCTTT
CASSSGTGNTEAFF
>TRBV21-1|NA|NA|TRBJ1-2
TGTGCCAGCAGCAAGCAGACTTACGTTAGCTATGGCTACACCTTC
CASSKQTYVSYGYTF
>TRBV29-1|NA|NA|TRBJ2-7
TGCAGCGTTACGGGACATGTTCCTTACGAGCAGTACTTC
CSVTGHVPYEQYF